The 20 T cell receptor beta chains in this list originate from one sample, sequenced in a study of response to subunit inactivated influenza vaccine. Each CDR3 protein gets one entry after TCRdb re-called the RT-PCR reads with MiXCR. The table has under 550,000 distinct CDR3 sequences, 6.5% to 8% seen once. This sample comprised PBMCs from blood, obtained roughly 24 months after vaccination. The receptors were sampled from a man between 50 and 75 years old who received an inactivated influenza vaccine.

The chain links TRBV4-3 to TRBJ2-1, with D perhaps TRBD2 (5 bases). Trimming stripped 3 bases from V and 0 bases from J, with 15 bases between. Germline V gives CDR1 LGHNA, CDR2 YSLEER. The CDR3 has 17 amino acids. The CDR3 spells CASSQEAGGSSYNEQFF. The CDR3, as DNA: TGCGCCAGCAGCCAGGAGGCTGGCGGAAGCTCCTACAATGAGCAGTTCTTC.

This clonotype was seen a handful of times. The CDR3 loop reads CASSYLWQGGINEQFF. CDR3 DNA sequence: TGTGCCAGCAGTTATTTGTGGCAGGGCGGAATCAATGAGCAGTTCTTC. The chain employs TRBV6-2 or TRBV6-3 and TRBJ2-1, with a weak D call TRBD1 (5 bases). There are 16 residues in the CDR3. Germline CDR1 and CDR2: MNHEY and SVGEGT. V lost 3 bases to trimming and J lost 6 bases, with 18 bases between them.

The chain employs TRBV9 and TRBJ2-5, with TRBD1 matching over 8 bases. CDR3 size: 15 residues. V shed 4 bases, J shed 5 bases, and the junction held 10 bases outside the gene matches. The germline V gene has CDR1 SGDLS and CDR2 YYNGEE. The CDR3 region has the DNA TGTGCCAGCAGCTTTGCCGGCAGGGGGCCTGAGACCCAGTACTTC. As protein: CASSFAGRGPETQYF.

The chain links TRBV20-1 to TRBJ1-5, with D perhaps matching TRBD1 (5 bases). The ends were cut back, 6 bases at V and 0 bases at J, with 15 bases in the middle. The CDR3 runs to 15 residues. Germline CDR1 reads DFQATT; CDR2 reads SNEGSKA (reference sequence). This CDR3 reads CSAAPMTDSNQPQHF. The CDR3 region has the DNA TGCAGTGCAGCACCTATGACAGATAGCAATCAGCCCCAGCATTTT.

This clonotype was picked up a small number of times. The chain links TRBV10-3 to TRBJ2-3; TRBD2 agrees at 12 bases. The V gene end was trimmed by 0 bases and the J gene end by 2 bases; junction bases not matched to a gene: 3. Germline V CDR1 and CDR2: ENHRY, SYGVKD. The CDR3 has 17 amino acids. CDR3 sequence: CAISESLAGGTTDTQYF. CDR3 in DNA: TGTGCCATCAGTGAGTCTCTAGCGGGGGGGACCACAGATACGCAGTATTTT.

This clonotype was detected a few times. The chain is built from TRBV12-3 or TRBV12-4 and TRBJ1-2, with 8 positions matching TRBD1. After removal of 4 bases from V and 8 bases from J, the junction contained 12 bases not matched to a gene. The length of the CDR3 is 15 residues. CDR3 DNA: TGTGCCAGCAGTTCCCAGGGGGCTAACTTCGAGGGCTACACCTTC. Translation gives CASSSQGANFEGYTF.

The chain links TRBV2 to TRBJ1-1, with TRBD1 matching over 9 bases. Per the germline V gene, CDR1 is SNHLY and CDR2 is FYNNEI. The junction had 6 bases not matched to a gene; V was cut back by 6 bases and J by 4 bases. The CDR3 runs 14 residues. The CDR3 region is CASRRTGDGTEAFF. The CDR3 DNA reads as TGTGCCAGCAGACGGACAGGGGATGGCACTGAAGCTTTCTTT.

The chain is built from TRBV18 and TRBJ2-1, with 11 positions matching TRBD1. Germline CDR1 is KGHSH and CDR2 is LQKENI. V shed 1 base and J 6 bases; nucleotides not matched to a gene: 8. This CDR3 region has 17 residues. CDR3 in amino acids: CASSPRTGTGGINEQFF. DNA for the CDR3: TGTGCCAGCTCACCACGCACCGGGACAGGGGGGATCAATGAGCAGTTCTTC.

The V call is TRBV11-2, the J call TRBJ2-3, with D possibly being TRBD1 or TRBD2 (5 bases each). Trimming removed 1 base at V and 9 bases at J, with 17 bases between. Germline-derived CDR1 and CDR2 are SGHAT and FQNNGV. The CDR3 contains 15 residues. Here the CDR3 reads CASSLGAPVRGTQYF. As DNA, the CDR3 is TGTGCCAGCAGCTTAGGGGCTCCGGTTCGGGGCACGCAGTATTTT. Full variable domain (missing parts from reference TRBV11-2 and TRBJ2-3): EAGVAQSPRYKIIEKRQSVAFWCNPISGHATLYWYQQILGQGPKLLIQFQNNGVVDDSQLPKDRFSAERLKGVDSTLKIQPAKLEDSAVYLCASSLGAPVRGTQYFGPGTRLTVL.

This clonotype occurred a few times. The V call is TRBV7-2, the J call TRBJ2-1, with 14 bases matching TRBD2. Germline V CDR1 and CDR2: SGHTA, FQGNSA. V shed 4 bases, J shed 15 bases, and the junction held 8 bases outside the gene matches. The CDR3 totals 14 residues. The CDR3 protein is CASSSGLAGEVAFF. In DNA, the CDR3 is TGTGCCAGCAGCTCGGGACTAGCGGGAGAAGTAGCGTTCTTC. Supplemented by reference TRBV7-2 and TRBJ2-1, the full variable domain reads GAGVSQSPSNKVTEKGKDVELRCDPISGHTALYWYRQSLGQGLEFLIYFQGNSAPDKSGLPSDRFSAERTGGSVSTLTIQRTQQEDSAVYLCASSSGLAGEVAFFGPGTRLTVL.

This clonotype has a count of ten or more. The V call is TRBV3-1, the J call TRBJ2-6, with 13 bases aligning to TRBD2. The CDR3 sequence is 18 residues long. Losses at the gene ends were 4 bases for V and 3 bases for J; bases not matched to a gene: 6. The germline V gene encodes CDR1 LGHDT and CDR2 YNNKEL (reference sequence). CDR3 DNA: TGTGCCAGCAGCCCCAGACTAGCGGGAGGTAGTGGGGCCAACGTCCTGACTTTC. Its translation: CASSPRLAGGSGANVLTF.

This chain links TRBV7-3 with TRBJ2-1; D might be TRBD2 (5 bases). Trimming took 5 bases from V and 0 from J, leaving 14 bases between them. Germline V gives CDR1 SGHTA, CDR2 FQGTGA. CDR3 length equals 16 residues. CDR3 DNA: TGTGCCAGCAGCCGCACGGGGATGAGCTCCTACAATGAGCAGTTCTTC. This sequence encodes CASSRTGMSSYNEQFF.

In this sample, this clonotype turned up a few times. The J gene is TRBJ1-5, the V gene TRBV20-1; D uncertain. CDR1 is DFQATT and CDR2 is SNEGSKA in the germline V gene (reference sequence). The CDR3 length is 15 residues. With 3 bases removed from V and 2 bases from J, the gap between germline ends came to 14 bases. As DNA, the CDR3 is TGCAGTGCTAGGTTGTCCGGGGATGGCAATCAGCCCCAGCATTTT. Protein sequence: CSARLSGDGNQPQHF.

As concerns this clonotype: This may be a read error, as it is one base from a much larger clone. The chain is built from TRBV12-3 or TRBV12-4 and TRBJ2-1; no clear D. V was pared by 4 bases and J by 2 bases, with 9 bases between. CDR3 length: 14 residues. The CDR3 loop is CASSCKFPYNEQFF. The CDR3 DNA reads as TGTGCCAGCAGTTGCAAGTTTCCCTACAATGAGCAGTTCTTC.

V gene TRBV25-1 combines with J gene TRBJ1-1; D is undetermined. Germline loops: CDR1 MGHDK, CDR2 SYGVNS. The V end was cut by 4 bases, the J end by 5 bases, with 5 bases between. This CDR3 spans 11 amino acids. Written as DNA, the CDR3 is TGTGCCAGCAGTGCTCGGACTGAAGCTTTCTTT. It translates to CASSARTEAFF. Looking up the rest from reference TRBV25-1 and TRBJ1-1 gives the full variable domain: EADIYQTPRYLVIGTGKKITLECSQTMGHDKMYWYQQDPGMELHLIHYSYGVNSTEKGDLSSESTVSRIRTEHFPLTLESARPSHTSQYLCASSARTEAFFGQGTRLTVV.

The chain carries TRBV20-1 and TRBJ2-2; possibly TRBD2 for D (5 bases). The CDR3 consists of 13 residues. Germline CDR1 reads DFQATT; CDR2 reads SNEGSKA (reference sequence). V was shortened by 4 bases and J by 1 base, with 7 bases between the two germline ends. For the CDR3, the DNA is TGCAGTGCTATCGGGGAGAACACCGGGGAGCTGTTTTTT. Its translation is CSAIGENTGELFF.

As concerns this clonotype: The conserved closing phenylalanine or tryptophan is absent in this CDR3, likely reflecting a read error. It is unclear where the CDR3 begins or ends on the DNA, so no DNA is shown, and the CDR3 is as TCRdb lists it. CDR3 loop: CASSHQSRTGPSG. The chain employs TRBV21-1 and TRBJ2-1; whether TRBD1, the table's D call, matches the DNA was not checked. TRBV21-1 is assigned pseudogene status. The CDR3 length is 13 residues, termini included.

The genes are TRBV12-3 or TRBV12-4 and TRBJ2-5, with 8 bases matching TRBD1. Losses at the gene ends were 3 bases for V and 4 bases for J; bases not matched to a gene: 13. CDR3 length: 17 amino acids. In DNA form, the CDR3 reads TGTGCCAGCAGTTTTCCCCAGGGGGCAGCTTCTCGAGAGACCCAGTACTTC. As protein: CASSFPQGAASRETQYF.

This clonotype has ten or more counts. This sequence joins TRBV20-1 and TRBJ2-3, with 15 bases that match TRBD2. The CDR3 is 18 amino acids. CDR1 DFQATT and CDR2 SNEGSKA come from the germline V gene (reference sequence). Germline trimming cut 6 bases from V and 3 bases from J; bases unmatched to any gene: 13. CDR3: CSADGLAGGPGGTDTQYF. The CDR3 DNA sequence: TGCAGTGCGGACGGACTAGCGGGAGGGCCGGGGGGGACAGATACGCAGTATTTT.

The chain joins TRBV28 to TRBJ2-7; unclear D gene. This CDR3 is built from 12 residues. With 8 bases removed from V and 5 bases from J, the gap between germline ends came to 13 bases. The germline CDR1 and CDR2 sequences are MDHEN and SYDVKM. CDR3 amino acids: CASSGAWDEQYF. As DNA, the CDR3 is TGTGCCAGCTCTGGCGCCTGGGACGAGCAGTACTTC.